The present entry profiles one T cell receptor (beta chain) with its context. Its antigen is unknown. Measured with immunoSEQ multiplex PCR; TCRdb has only the in-frame clones, and not every one. The sample holds roughly 100,000 clones, 85% to 90% seen once. The sample belongs to a study of OX40 agonist ivuxolimab in advanced cancers. Overall study context: In three patients, partial responses were observed, one with hepatocellular carcinoma and two with cutaneous melanoma.

Study-wide findings and caveats: Among the lowest peripheral clonal expansion occurred in 0.1-3.0 mg/kg partial responders. With doses of 0.1 to 3.0 mg/kg, CD4+ and CD8+ blood T cells had undergone clonal expansion by week 6.

V was shortened by 3 bases and J by 0 bases, with 9 bases between the two germline ends. CDR1 and CDR2 (germline): LNHDA, SQIVND (reference sequence). This CDR3 is built from 16 residues. This sequence was found in an adult with an advanced solid tumor such as melanoma, head and neck, liver or kidney cancer. Source: CD4+ or CD8+ T cells sorted from blood, taken in a trial of the OX40 agonist ivuxolimab. J is TRBJ2-6 and V is TRBV19; D uncertain. The CDR3 reads CASSMPIGSGANVLTF. As DNA, the CDR3 is TGTGCCAGTAGTATGCCGATAGGCTCTGGGGCCAACGTCCTGACTTTC.